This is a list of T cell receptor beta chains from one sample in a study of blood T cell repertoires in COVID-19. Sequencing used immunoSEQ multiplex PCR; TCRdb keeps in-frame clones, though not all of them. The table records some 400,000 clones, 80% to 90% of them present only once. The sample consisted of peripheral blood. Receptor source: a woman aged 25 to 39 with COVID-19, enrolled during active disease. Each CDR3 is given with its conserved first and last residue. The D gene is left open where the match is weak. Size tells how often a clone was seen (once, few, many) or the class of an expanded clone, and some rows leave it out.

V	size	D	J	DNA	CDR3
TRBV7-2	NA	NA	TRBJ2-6	TGTGCCAGCAGACCCACAGGGTCTGGGGCCAACGTCCTGACTTTC	CASRPTGSGANVLTF
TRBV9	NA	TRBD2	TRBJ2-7	TGTGCCAGTGCGGGACTAGCAAACGAGCAGTACTTC	CASAGLANEQYF
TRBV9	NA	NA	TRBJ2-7	TGTGCCAGCAGCGTAGGGGCCTTTGGTCACGAGCAGTACTTC	CASSVGAFGHEQYF
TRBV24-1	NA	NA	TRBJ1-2	TGTGCCACCAGTGATCCAGGGGTAGGGTATGGCTACACCTTC	CATSDPGVGYGYTF
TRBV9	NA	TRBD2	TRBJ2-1	TGTGCCAGCAGCGCCGTGACTAGCGGGAGGGGTCACAATGAGCAGTTCTTC	CASSAVTSGRGHNEQFF
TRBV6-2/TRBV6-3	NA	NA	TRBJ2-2	TGTGCCAGCAGTCGTGAGGAGACCGGGGAGCTGTTTTTT	CASSREETGELFF
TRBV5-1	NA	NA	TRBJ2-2	TGCGCCAGTCAGTCGGGCGGGGAGCTGTTTTTT	CASQSGGELFF
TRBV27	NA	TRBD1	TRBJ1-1	TGTGCCAGCAGGCGACAGGGTGGCACTGAAGCTTTCTTT	CASRRQGGTEAFF
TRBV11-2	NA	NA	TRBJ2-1	TGTGCCAGCAGCCTCCTGGGTCGCGGGACCCACAATGAGCAGTTCTTC	CASSLLGRGTHNEQFF
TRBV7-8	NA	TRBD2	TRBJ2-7	TGTGCCAGCAGCCCAAGGACTAGCGGGAGGGTCAGCGAGCAGTACTTC	CASSPRTSGRVSEQYF
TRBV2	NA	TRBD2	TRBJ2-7	TGTGCCAGCAGGGGACTAGCGGGACCCTACGAGCAGTACTTC	CASRGLAGPYEQYF
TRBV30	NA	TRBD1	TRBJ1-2	TGTGCCTTTTCCGGGACAGGGTTTAACTATGGCTACACCTTC	CAFSGTGFNYGYTF
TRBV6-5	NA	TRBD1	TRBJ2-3	TGTGCCAGCAGAGGAGACAGGGGGCATGGAGATACGCAGTATTTT	CASRGDRGHGDTQYF
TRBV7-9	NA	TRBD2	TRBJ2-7	TGTGCCAGCAGCTCTTTTGCGGGAGAAGAGCAGTACTTC	CASSSFAGEEQYF
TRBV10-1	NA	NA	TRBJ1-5	TGCGCCAGCAGTGCACAGCGCAATCAGCCCCAGCATTTT	CASSAQRNQPQHF
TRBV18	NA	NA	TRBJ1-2	TGTGCCAGCTCACCAGGACAAACAGTCCCTAACTATGGCTACACCTTC	CASSPGQTVPNYGYTF
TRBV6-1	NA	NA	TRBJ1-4	TGTGCCAGCAGTGAATGGCCCGGAGGAGATGAAAAACTGTTTTTT	CASSEWPGGDEKLFF
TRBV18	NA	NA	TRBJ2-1	TGTGCCAGCTCATTGGCCGGGACTTCCTACAATGAGCAGTTCTTC	CASSLAGTSYNEQFF
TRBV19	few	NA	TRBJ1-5	TGTGCCAGTAGTATAGGGGGCAGGCCTAATCAGCCCCAGCATTTT	CASSIGGRPNQPQHF
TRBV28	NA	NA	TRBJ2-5	TGTGCCAGCAGTCCAGCCCGGGGGAAGGGGCAAGAGACCCAGTACTTC	CASSPARGKGQETQYF
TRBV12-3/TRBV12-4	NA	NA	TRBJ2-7	TGTGCCAGCAGTCCGGACTCAAAGCAGTACTTC	CASSPDSKQYF
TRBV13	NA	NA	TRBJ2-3	TGTGCCAGCAGCCCGGCGGGACGGGACACAGATACGCAGTATTTT	CASSPAGRDTDTQYF
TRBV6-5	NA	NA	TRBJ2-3	TGTGCCACCAGGGGGAGAAGCGGGAGAACAGATACGCAGTATTTT	CATRGRSGRTDTQYF
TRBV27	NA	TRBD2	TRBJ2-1	TGTGCCAGCAGTATAGCTAGCGGGTTGGCCGGTGAGCAGTTCTTC	CASSIASGLAGEQFF